Described below is a single T cell receptor (beta chain) sequence and its context. This specimen comes from a study of blood T cell repertoires in COVID-19. Sequenced by immunoSEQ multiplex PCR; TCRdb stores in-frame clones only, minus some. The data show approximately 250,000 clones, 70% to 90% seen once. Per germline, CDR1 LGHNA and CDR2 YSLEER. V was cut by 1 base and J by 0 bases, with 10 bases left in between. The CDR3 sequence is 16 residues long. Cohort 3 recovered donors had two negative PCRs, clearance, or symptom resolution. The clonotype comes from a woman aged 25 to 45 who had recovered from COVID-19. The chain uses TRBV4-3 and TRBJ2-1; D possibly corresponds to TRBD2 (6 bases). Sequenced sample: PBMCs or T cells enriched from blood (not recorded which). CDR3 loop: CASSQVGGSSYNEQFF. The CDR3 DNA follows: TGCGCCAGCAGCCAAGTCGGAGGGAGCTCCTACAATGAGCAGTTCTTC.